This T cell receptor (beta chain) was observed in a study of Ad26.COV2.S vaccination and SARS-CoV-2 variants. As for treatment: around 19 received Ad26.COV2.S at low or high dose, single or two shots; several received placebo; per-sample allocation not given. Each sample was drawn 63 days after the first injection (of vaccine or placebo). The individual, an adult aged 18-55 years, was a donor in Boston. CDR3 length equals 10 residues. V lost 5 bases and J lost 3, with 5 bases in between. Germline CDR1 DFQATT, CDR2 SNEGSKA (reference sequence). As concerns this clone: The sample carries other DNA sequences with the same CDR3.

Profiled with immunoSEQ multiplex PCR; TCRdb holds only in-frame clones, not every one. Of hundreds of thousands of clones listed, more than 70% are singletons. This specimen was peripheral blood, taken in a trial of Ad26.COV2.S vaccine versus placebo. This receptor was taken from a person aged 18 to 65 who received the Ad26.COV2.S COVID-19 vaccine or a placebo. This chain joins TRBV20-1 and TRBJ2-7; D is unclear. DNA of the CDR3: TGCAGTGCTTTTAGCTACGAGCAGTACTTC. Translated: CSAFSYEQYF.